What follows is one T cell receptor beta chain and its context. The CDR3 spans 15 residues. Germline CDR1 is SGHTA and CDR2 is FQGTGA. V gave up 6 bases and J gave up 3 bases; unmatched junction bases: 5. These data originate in a study of blood T cell repertoires in COVID-19. Study information: Acute and convalescent COVID-19 specimens originated in the United States, Italy and Spain. PBMCs, B-cell-depleted T cells, or T cells provided the cDNA or gDNA that made up the material.

Methods used by the authors: Reference gene primer amplification in the assay estimated nucleated cell counts. Here immunoSEQ multiplex PCR was the method, and the copy in TCRdb shows in-frame clones only, minus some. V and J calls and clone size come straight from that table; D and trimming were deduced from the DNA. There are fewer than 250,000 clones in the sample; 88% occur only once, and roughly 1.7% lies in the top ten. This sequence was found in a man aged 70 or older with acute or convalescent COVID-19. The chain couples TRBV7-3 to TRBJ2-1, with 10 bases matching TRBD2. Sequenced material: peripheral blood. In nucleotides, the CDR3 is TGTGCCAGCAGTACCACTAGCGGGATCTACAATGAGCAGTTCTTC. Its translation is CASSTTSGIYNEQFF.